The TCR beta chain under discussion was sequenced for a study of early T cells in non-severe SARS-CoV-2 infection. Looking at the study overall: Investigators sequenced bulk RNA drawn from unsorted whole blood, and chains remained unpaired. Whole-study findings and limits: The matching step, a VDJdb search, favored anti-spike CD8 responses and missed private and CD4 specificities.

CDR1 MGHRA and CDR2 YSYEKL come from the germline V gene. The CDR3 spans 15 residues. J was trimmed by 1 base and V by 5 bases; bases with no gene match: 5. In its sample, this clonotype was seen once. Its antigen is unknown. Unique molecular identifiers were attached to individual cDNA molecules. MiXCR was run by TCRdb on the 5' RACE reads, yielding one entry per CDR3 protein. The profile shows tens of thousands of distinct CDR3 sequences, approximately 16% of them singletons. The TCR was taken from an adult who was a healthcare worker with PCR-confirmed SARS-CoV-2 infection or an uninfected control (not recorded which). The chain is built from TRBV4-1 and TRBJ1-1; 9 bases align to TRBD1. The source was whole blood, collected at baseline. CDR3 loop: CASSARTGANTEAFF. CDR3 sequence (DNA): TGCGCCAGCAGCGCCAGGACAGGGGCGAACACTGAAGCTTTCTTT.